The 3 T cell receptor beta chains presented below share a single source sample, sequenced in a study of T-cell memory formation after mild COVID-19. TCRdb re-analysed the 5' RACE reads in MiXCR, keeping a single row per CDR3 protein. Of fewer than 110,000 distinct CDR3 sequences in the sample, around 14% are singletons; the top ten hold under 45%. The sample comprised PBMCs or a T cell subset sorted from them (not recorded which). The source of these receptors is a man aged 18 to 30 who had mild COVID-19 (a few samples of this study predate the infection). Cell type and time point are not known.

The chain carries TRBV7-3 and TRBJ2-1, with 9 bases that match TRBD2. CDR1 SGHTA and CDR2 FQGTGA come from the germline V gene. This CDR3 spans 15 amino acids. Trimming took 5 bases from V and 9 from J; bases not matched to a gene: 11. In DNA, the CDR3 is TGTGCCAGCAGCCGTATAGCGGGAGCCTTGATTGAGCAGTTCTTC. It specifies CASSRIAGALIEQFF.

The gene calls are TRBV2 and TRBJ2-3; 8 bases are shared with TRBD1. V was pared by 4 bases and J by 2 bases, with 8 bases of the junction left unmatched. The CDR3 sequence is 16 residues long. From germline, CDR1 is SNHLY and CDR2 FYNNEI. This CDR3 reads CASSGTGNGDTDTQYF. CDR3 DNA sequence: TGTGCCAGCAGTGGGACAGGGAACGGGGACACAGATACGCAGTATTTT. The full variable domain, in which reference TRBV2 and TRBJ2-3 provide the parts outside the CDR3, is EPEVTQTPSHQVTQMGQEVILRCVPISNHLYFYWYRQILGQKVEFLVSFYNNEISEKSEIFDDQFSVERPDGSNFTLKIRSTKLEDSAMYFCASSGTGNGDTDTQYFGPGTRLTVL.

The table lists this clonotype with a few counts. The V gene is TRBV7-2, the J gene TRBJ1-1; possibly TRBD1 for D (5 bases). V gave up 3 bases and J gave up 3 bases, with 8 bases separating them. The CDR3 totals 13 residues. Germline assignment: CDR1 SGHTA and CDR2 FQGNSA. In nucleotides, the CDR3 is TGTGCCAGCAGCTTTGGGGGGGACACTGAAGCTTTCTTT. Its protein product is CASSFGGDTEAFF.